A selection of T cell receptor beta chains follows, all from one sample in a study of blood T cell repertoires in COVID-19. Libraries were prepared by immunoSEQ multiplex PCR; TCRdb keeps only in-frame clonotypes and omits some of them. This sample carries about 120,000 clones, approximately 86% of them seen once, and the ten largest clones take 10% to 12%. Material: peripheral blood. The receptors here all came from a woman in her sixties or seventies with COVID-19, enrolled during active disease. Both conserved end residues are part of each CDR3. D genes are given only for firm matches. Some rows have no size entry. The others give once, few or many, or a class for an expanded clone.

-	-	TRBV23-1	16	TRBJ1-1	CASSHHDSPLNTEAFF	TGCGCCAGCAGTCACCACGACAGCCCACTAAACACTGAAGCTTTCTTT
-	TRBD1	TRBV6-5	15	TRBJ1-6	CASSNRGSGNSPLHF	TGTGCCAGCAGTAACAGGGGTTCGGGTAATTCACCCCTCCACTTT
-	-	TRBV5-1	17	TRBJ1-1	CASSLGFRKGPNTETFF	TGCGCCAGCAGCTTGGGGTTTAGGAAGGGGCCGAACACTGAAACTTTCTTT
-	TRBD1	TRBV30	13	TRBJ1-2	CAWSRRGLDGYTF	TGTGCCTGGAGTCGCAGGGGGCTTGATGGCTACACCTTC
-	-	TRBV16	11	TRBJ2-1	CASSQYQEQFF	TGTGCCAGCAGCCAATATCAGGAGCAGTTCTTC
-	TRBD2	TRBV4-2	16	TRBJ2-2	CASSQDRGGPAGELFF	TGTGCCAGCAGCCAAGATCGGGGGGGGCCGGCCGGGGAGCTGTTTTTT
-	TRBD2	TRBV3-1/TRBV3-2	15	TRBJ2-3	CASSPRGGLTDTQYF	TGTGCCAGCAGCCCGCGGGGGGGCCTCACAGATACGCAGTATTTT
-	TRBD1	TRBV2	13	TRBJ2-4	CASQIDRGDIQYF	TGTGCCAGCCAGATTGACAGGGGTGACATTCAGTACTTC
-	-	TRBV7-9	15	TRBJ1-4	CASTPQTATNEKLFF	TGTGCCAGCACCCCCCAGACTGCAACTAATGAAAAACTGTTTTTT
-	TRBD1	TRBV5-6	15	TRBJ1-5	CASSRTGWGNQPQHF	TGTGCCAGCAGTCGGACAGGGTGGGGCAATCAGCCCCAGCATTTT
-	TRBD1	TRBV20-1	14	TRBJ1-2	CSASETGGPYGYTF	TGCAGTGCTAGTGAGACAGGGGGGCCCTATGGCTACACCTTC
-	-	TRBV20-1	14	TRBJ1-5	CSASGVGRPQPQHF	TGCAGTGCTAGTGGAGTCGGTCGTCCACAGCCCCAGCATTTT
-	-	TRBV9	15	TRBJ2-1	CASSPYQGSYNEQFF	TGTGCCAGCAGCCCTTACCAGGGGTCCTACAATGAGCAGTTCTTC
-	TRBD2	TRBV3-1/TRBV3-2	17	TRBJ2-2	CASSRAGLAIVGGELFF	TGTGCCAGCAGCCGCGCCGGACTAGCGATCGTGGGCGGGGAGCTGTTTTTT
-	-	TRBV18	15	TRBJ1-2	CASSPQRDTSDGYTF	TGTGCCAGCTCACCGCAGCGGGACACCTCAGATGGCTACACCTTC
-	-	TRBV12-3/TRBV12-4	12	TRBJ2-2	CASGQGPGELFF	TGTGCCAGCGGGCAGGGCCCCGGGGAGCTGTTTTTT
-	-	TRBV21-1	15	TRBJ2-1	CASSKTGTHYNEQFF	TGTGCCAGCAGCAAGACAGGGACACACTACAATGAGCAGTTCTTC
-	TRBD2	TRBV5-1	18	TRBJ2-1	CASSPPGLAGGSGNEQFF	TGCGCCAGCAGCCCGCCGGGACTAGCGGGGGGATCGGGCAATGAGCAGTTCTTC
once	TRBD2	TRBV3-1/TRBV3-2	19	TRBJ2-3	CASSPPGLAGGTSTDTQYF	TGTGCCAGCAGCCCACCCGGACTAGCGGGGGGCACTAGCACAGATACGCAGTATTTT
-	TRBD1	TRBV7-2	17	TRBJ1-5	CASSPRGHGISNQPQHF	TGTGCCAGCAGCCCCAGGGGGCACGGGATTAGCAATCAGCCCCAGCATTTT
few	TRBD1	TRBV5-1	16	TRBJ2-2	CASSPGDRANTGELFF	TGCGCCAGCAGCCCCGGGGACAGAGCGAACACCGGGGAGCTGTTTTTT
-	-	TRBV24-1	12	TRBJ2-1	CATSDAWPEQFF	TGTGCCACCAGTGACGCCTGGCCTGAGCAGTTCTTC
-	TRBD1	TRBV25-1	15	TRBJ2-1	CASSEGQGTYNEQFF	TGTGCCAGCAGTGAAGGACAGGGTACCTACAATGAGCAGTTCTTC
-	-	TRBV28	15	TRBJ1-6	CASRPQGVENSPLHF	TGTGCCAGCAGGCCACAGGGAGTCGAGAATTCACCCCTCCACTTT
-	TRBD1	TRBV7-8	16	TRBJ2-3	CASSLSTGGVTDTQYF	TGTGCCAGCAGCTTAAGTACAGGGGGTGTGACAGATACGCAGTATTTT
-	TRBD1	TRBV5-1	20	TRBJ2-2	CASSPRRWGQGTNDTGELFF	TGCGCCAGCAGCCCCAGGAGGTGGGGACAGGGGACCAACGACACCGGGGAGCTGTTTTTT
-	-	TRBV19	15	TRBJ1-1	CASSIDGRDNTEAFF	TGTGCCAGTAGTATAGACGGGAGAGATAATACTGAAGCTTTCTTT
-	-	TRBV12-3/TRBV12-4	12	TRBJ2-4	CASRWGVNIQYF	TGTGCCAGCAGGTGGGGGGTGAACATTCAGTACTTC
-	TRBD2	TRBV5-4	17	TRBJ2-3	CASSLYSGGRDTDTQYF	TGTGCCAGCAGCTTGTATTCGGGGGGGCGTGACACAGATACGCAGTATTTT
-	-	TRBV27	13	TRBJ1-1	CASSLTGNTEAFF	TGTGCCAGCAGTTTGACAGGGAACACTGAAGCTTTCTTT
-	-	TRBV18	13	TRBJ2-2	CASSRQNTGELFF	TGTGCCAGCTCCCGACAGAACACCGGGGAGCTGTTTTTT
few	-	TRBV20-1	15	TRBJ2-2	CSASSGSLNTGELFF	TGCAGTGCTAGTTCGGGATCTCTTAACACCGGGGAGCTGTTTTTT
-	TRBD1	TRBV5-1	15	TRBJ2-7	CASSGGTGSVYEQYF	TGCGCCAGCAGCGGGGGGACAGGGAGTGTCTACGAGCAGTACTTC
-	-	TRBV6-2/TRBV6-3	15	TRBJ2-7	CASSYTLAGEDEQYF	TGTGCCAGCAGTTATACCCTAGCTGGGGAGGACGAGCAGTACTTC
-	TRBD2	TRBV3-1/TRBV3-2	14	TRBJ2-2	CASRLAQHTGELFF	TGTGCCAGCAGACTAGCGCAGCACACCGGGGAGCTGTTTTTT
-	TRBD1	TRBV13	15	TRBJ2-7	CASNERDRHSYEQYF	TGTGCCAGCAACGAAAGGGACAGGCACTCCTACGAGCAGTACTTC
-	-	TRBV6-5	14	TRBJ1-5	CASKVGQLDQPQHF	TGTGCCAGCAAGGTCGGACAGCTCGATCAGCCCCAGCATTTT